This T cell receptor (beta chain) was captured by sequencing in a study of T cell repertoires in cytomegalovirus infection. General study findings and limits: Dominating the ex vivo response were TCR beta clonotypes that were CMV-specific and HLA-C-restricted.

The V gene lost 3 bases and the J gene lost 0 bases, with 23 bases spanning the gap. The CDR3 has 19 amino acids. Details on this clonotype: Its antigen is unidentified.

In TCRdb, the reads were re-called with MiXCR into one record per CDR3 protein. The sample includes a few hundred thousand distinct CDR3 sequences, just under 30% seen only once; the top ten take roughly 20%. The receptor's source is a human donor in good health (CMV status not recorded). Some clones in this sample may be carry-over from other donors' samples. This sample comprised cultured PBMCs, obtained from culture after CMV antigen stimulation. The rearrangement joins TRBV12-3 or TRBV12-4 to TRBJ1-2; D possibly corresponds to TRBD1 (5 bases). The CDR3 region has the DNA TGTGCCAGCAGTTTGAGCAGGGATCCCCGGGGGGTAGCTAACTATGGCTACACCTTC. This translates into CASSLSRDPRGVANYGYTF.